The 9 T cell receptor beta chains below come from one sample, sequenced in a study of T cell responses to AZD1222 COVID-19 vaccine (dated by TCRdb to about 2021). What this sample's time point label stands for: sample from adult after SARS-CoV-2 infection, after symptom onset. Library preparation employed the immunoSEQ multiplex PCR assay. TCRdb took over this immuneACCESS table, retaining in-frame rearrangements with V and J assigned. Such tables are incomplete; in checked studies, under half of the missing clones stem from an unresolved V gene, and the remainder is unexplained. The sample table contains 130,000 to 150,000 clones; only one count was recorded for just under 95% of them. The top ten clonotypes cover roughly an eighth of the sample. The input for sequencing was peripheral blood, taken after recovery from COVID-19. All receptors come from an adult who had recovered from COVID-19.

The chain employs TRBV27 and TRBJ2-1; a weak D match, TRBD2 (5 bases). Trimming took off 6 bases at V and 5 bases at J, with 20 bases between the two ends. Germline lookup yields CDR1 MNHEY and CDR2 SMNVEV (reference sequence). The CDR3 is 16 amino acids. This CDR3 is CASSLTQDSRHNEQFF. The CDR3 DNA is TGTGCCAGCAGCCTGACCCAGGACTCGAGGCACAATGAGCAGTTCTTC.

The V gene is TRBV6-1, the J gene TRBJ2-7; 9 bases line up with TRBD1. The junction had 10 bases not matched to a gene; V was cut back by 2 bases and J by 5 bases. This CDR3 has 16 residues. CDR1 and CDR2 from the germline V gene are MNHNS and SASEGT. The CDR3 sequence: CASSETWTGVTHEQYF. The CDR3 DNA is TGTGCCAGCAGTGAAACTTGGACAGGGGTGACCCACGAGCAGTACTTC.

The V call is TRBV9, the J call TRBJ2-5; D is undetermined. CDR3 length equals 12 residues. V lost 0 bases, J lost 4 bases, and 4 bases lay in between. Germline V gene sequence: CDR1 SGDLS, CDR2 YYNGEE. CDR3 amino acids: CASSVVVETQYF. In DNA form, the CDR3 reads TGTGCCAGCAGCGTAGTGGTAGAGACCCAGTACTTC.

Turning to this clone: Sequence at one end of the junction differs from germline and may be a read error. The chain links TRBV7-9 to TRBJ2-1, with TRBD2 identical over 10 bases. The germline V gene encodes CDR1 SEHNR and CDR2 FQNEAQ (reference sequence). The CDR3 is 12 amino acids. The CDR3 here is CASSSRAGGPIF. CDR3 bases: TGTGCCAGCAGCTCCCGAGCGGGGGGGCCGATCTTC. Full variable domain (rest looked up from reference TRBV7-9 and TRBJ2-1): DTGVSQNPRHKITKRGQNVTFRCDPISEHNRLYWYRQTLGQGPEFLTYFQNEAQLEKSRLLSDRFSAERPKGSFSTLEIQRTEQGDSAMYLCASSSRAGGPIFGPGTRLTVL.

This clone has only a few counts. The chain is built from TRBV19 and TRBJ2-4, with a weak D call TRBD2 (5 bases). CDR1 LNHDA and CDR2 SQIVND come from the germline V gene (reference sequence). Trimming stripped 6 bases from V and 8 bases from J, with 17 bases between. The CDR3 loop spans 14 amino acids. CDR3 nucleotide sequence: TGTGCCAGTAGCCCGCCGGGGTGGTCGGACATTCAGTACTTC. Translated, it gives CASSPPGWSDIQYF. Full variable domain (missing parts from reference TRBV19 and TRBJ2-4): DGGITQSPKYLFRKEGQNVTLSCEQNLNHDAMYWYRQDPGQGLRLIYYSQIVNDFQKGDIAEGYSVSREKKESFPLTVTSAQKNPTAFYLCASSPPGWSDIQYFGAGTRLSVL.

The chain links TRBV3-1 (or the pseudogene TRBV3-2) to TRBJ1-2, with D perhaps TRBD1 (5 bases). CDR1 and CDR2 (germline): LGHDT, YNNKEL (reference sequence). The CDR3 consists of 13 residues. Trimming took 0 bases from V and 8 from J, leaving 10 bases between them. The CDR3 here is CASSQEGVRGYTF. CDR3 nucleotide sequence: TGTGCCAGCAGCCAAGAAGGGGTTCGGGGCTACACCTTC.

The V and J genes are TRBV6-6 and TRBJ2-7; 7 nucleotides align to TRBD1. With V trimmed by 5 bases and J by 4 bases, 14 bases remained unmatched. The germline gives CDR1 MNHNY, CDR2 SVGAGI (reference sequence). There are 16 residues in the CDR3. This chain's CDR3 is CASSRQSRDRVYEQYF. CDR3 coding DNA: TGTGCCAGCAGTCGACAAAGCCGGGACAGAGTTTACGAGCAGTACTTC.

This chain joins TRBV18 and TRBJ2-7, with unresolved D. Per germline, CDR1 KGHSH and CDR2 LQKENI. The length of the CDR3 is 13 residues. V lost 3 bases, J lost 2 bases, and 8 bases lay in between. The CDR3 sequence: CASSPKGPYEQYF. The CDR3 coding sequence is TGTGCCAGCTCACCCAAGGGCCCCTACGAGCAGTACTTC.

The sample holds a few counts of this clone. The chain employs TRBV6-5 and TRBJ1-5; D gene uncertain. The CDR3 is 11 amino acids. V lost 6 bases and J 5 bases, leaving 5 bases between the germline ends. From germline, CDR1 is MNHEY and CDR2 SVGAGI. CDR3 protein: CASRADQPQHF. CDR3 nucleotides: TGTGCCAGCAGAGCCGATCAGCCCCAGCATTTT.